The rows below give T cell receptor beta chains drawn from one sample of a study of blood T cell repertoires in COVID-19. Profiled with immunoSEQ multiplex PCR; TCRdb holds only in-frame clones, not every one. The sample includes 150,000 to 200,000 clones, 65% to 90% seen only once; the top ten take around 7%. Sample: peripheral blood. The source is a woman in her forties with COVID-19, enrolled during active disease. The CDR3 runs from the conserved cysteine through the conserved F or W. A D gene is named only where the DNA matches it firmly. Only part of the rows carry a size: once, few, many, or a class if the clone is expanded.

D gene,V gene,CDR3 length,J gene,clone size,CDR3 protein,CDR3 DNA
-,TRBV1,18,TRBJ2-2,-,CTSSQDGGGEANTGELFF,TGCACCAGCAGCCAAGATGGAGGGGGCGAGGCCAACACCGGGGAGCTGTTTTTT
-,TRBV29-1,12,TRBJ2-1,-,CSVEPGANEQFF,TGCAGCGTTGAACCGGGAGCCAATGAGCAGTTCTTC
-,TRBV7-2,15,TRBJ1-5,-,CASSPQGIGNQPQHF,TGTGCCAGCAGCCCGCAGGGAATCGGCAATCAGCCCCAGCATTTT
TRBD1,TRBV6-5,14,TRBJ1-1,-,CASRTGVMNTEAFF,TGTGCCAGCAGGACAGGGGTCATGAACACTGAAGCTTTCTTT
TRBD1,TRBV30,15,TRBJ2-1,once,CAWSGGDRGYNEQFF,TGTGCCTGGAGTGGGGGTGACAGGGGATACAATGAGCAGTTCTTC
-,TRBV7-2,17,TRBJ2-1,-,CASSPSPPSDSYNEQFF,TGTGCCAGCAGCCCATCTCCCCCTAGCGACTCCTACAATGAGCAGTTCTTC
-,TRBV7-9,12,TRBJ2-7,-,CASSALDIEQYF,TGTGCCAGCAGCGCACTAGATATCGAGCAGTACTTC
TRBD2,TRBV15,18,TRBJ2-5,-,CATSRPTSGVRGQETQYF,TGTGCCACCAGCAGACCGACTAGCGGAGTGAGGGGGCAAGAGACCCAGTACTTC
-,TRBV5-1,13,TRBJ2-3,-,CASRTSNPDTQYF,TGCGCCAGCCGGACAAGCAACCCAGATACGCAGTATTTT
-,TRBV12-3/TRBV12-4,13,TRBJ1-5,-,CASRPPGGQPQHF,TGTGCCAGCAGACCCCCCGGAGGGCAGCCCCAGCATTTT
-,TRBV19,14,TRBJ1-2,-,CASSLLTANYGYTF,TGTGCCAGTAGTCTCCTGACAGCCAATTATGGCTACACCTTC
-,TRBV5-1,15,TRBJ2-5,few,CASRMEGRSGETQYF,TGCGCCAGCAGGATGGAGGGCCGGAGTGGTGAGACCCAGTACTTC
TRBD1,TRBV30,13,TRBJ1-4,-,CAFQTGGGEKLFF,TGTGCCTTCCAGACAGGGGGAGGTGAAAAACTGTTTTTT
-,TRBV5-4,15,TRBJ2-2,-,CASSIPGHNTGELFF,TGTGCCAGCAGCATTCCGGGACACAACACCGGGGAGCTGTTTTTT
-,TRBV3-1/TRBV3-2,13,TRBJ2-7,-,CASSQTGSYEQYF,TGTGCCAGCAGCCAAACAGGGTCCTACGAGCAGTACTTC
TRBD1,TRBV11-3,14,TRBJ2-2,-,CASRRQGNTGELFF,TGTGCCAGCAGAAGACAGGGGAACACCGGGGAGCTGTTTTTT
TRBD2,TRBV7-2,15,TRBJ2-5,-,CASNRGTSGKETQYF,TGTGCCAGCAACCGCGGGACTAGCGGAAAAGAGACCCAGTACTTC
-,TRBV19,16,TRBJ1-1,-,CASSGARGNMNTEAFF,TGTGCCAGTAGTGGGGCGCGGGGCAACATGAACACTGAAGCTTTCTTT
-,TRBV5-1,14,TRBJ2-2,-,CASSLEQNTGELFF,TGCGCCAGCAGCTTGGAGCAGAACACCGGGGAGCTGTTTTTT
-,TRBV27,12,TRBJ2-1,once,CASRGLYNEQFF,TGTGCCAGCAGGGGACTTTACAATGAGCAGTTCTTC
-,TRBV7-9,11,TRBJ2-1,few,CASSLDGIAFF,TGTGCCAGCAGCTTAGACGGGATCGCGTTCTTC
TRBD2,TRBV28,19,TRBJ2-2,-,CASSLAGRSKRANTGELFF,TGTGCCAGCAGTCTAGCGGGCCGATCCAAACGCGCGAACACCGGGGAGCTGTTTTTT
TRBD2,TRBV7-9,13,TRBJ2-1,-,CASSTRTSEEQFF,TGTGCCAGCAGCACGAGGACTAGCGAAGAGCAGTTCTTC
-,TRBV5-1,14,TRBJ2-5,few,CASSLYGREETQYF,TGCGCCAGCAGCTTATACGGCAGGGAAGAGACCCAGTACTTC
-,TRBV2,15,TRBJ2-2,-,CASSAARGNTGELFF,TGTGCCAGCAGTGCCGCCAGGGGAAACACCGGGGAGCTGTTTTTT
-,TRBV28,13,TRBJ1-2,-,CASSPARNYGYTF,TGTGCCAGCAGTCCGGCCAGGAACTATGGCTACACCTTC
TRBD2,TRBV6-4,14,TRBJ2-3,-,CASSVLAGADTQYF,TGTGCCAGCAGTGTACTAGCGGGAGCAGATACGCAGTATTTT
TRBD1,TRBV4-1,17,TRBJ1-2,-,CASSQDHYRDRAYGYTF,TGCGCCAGCAGCCAAGATCATTACCGGGACAGGGCCTATGGCTACACCTTC
-,TRBV9,16,TRBJ1-1,-,CASSVDGRHRVTEAFF,TGTGCCAGCAGCGTAGACGGTCGGCACAGGGTAACTGAAGCTTTCTTT
TRBD2,TRBV25-1,14,TRBJ2-1,-,CASSLAGGHNEQFF,TGTGCCAGCAGTCTGGCGGGGGGTCACAATGAGCAGTTCTTC
TRBD1,TRBV20-1,14,TRBJ2-7,once,CSASLRQGVGEQYF,TGCAGTGCTAGTCTTCGACAGGGAGTTGGCGAGCAGTACTTC
TRBD2,TRBV7-3,15,TRBJ2-1,-,CASRPSGTQGYEQFF,TGTGCCAGCAGACCAAGCGGGACCCAAGGGTATGAGCAGTTCTTC
TRBD2,TRBV7-7,14,TRBJ2-3,-,CASSPTSGGDTQYF,TGTGCTAGCAGCCCTACTAGCGGGGGTGATACGCAGTATTTT
TRBD2,TRBV6-6,15,TRBJ2-2,-,CASSPSGRRSGELFF,TGTGCCAGCAGTCCTAGCGGGAGAAGGTCCGGGGAGCTGTTTTTT
TRBD2,TRBV11-2,16,TRBJ2-1,-,CASSLVASGLYNEQFF,TGTGCCAGCAGCTTAGTCGCTAGCGGACTATACAATGAGCAGTTCTTC
-,TRBV29-1,11,TRBJ2-1,-,CSEETRNEQFF,TGCAGCGAAGAGACGCGGAATGAGCAGTTCTTC
-,TRBV12-3/TRBV12-4,13,TRBJ1-1,-,CASSFFSNTEAFF,TGTGCCAGCAGTTTTTTCTCGAACACTGAAGCTTTCTTT
TRBD2,TRBV7-3,15,TRBJ2-1,-,CASSRTSGIYNEQFF,TGTGCCAGCAGCCGAACTAGCGGGATCTACAATGAGCAGTTCTTC